A selection of T cell receptor beta chains follows, all from one sample in a study of blood T cell repertoires in COVID-19. The protocol was immunoSEQ multiplex PCR, while the TCRdb copy is restricted to in-frame clones and leaves out a portion. The sample gives roughly 480,000 clones, about 91% of which show up once; approximately 0.9% is in the top ten. Sample: peripheral blood. All receptors come from a man between 18 and 29 years old with COVID-19, enrolled during active disease. CDR3s include the opening cysteine and the closing phenylalanine or tryptophan. Clone size, where shown, is once, few, many, or a class for clones that have expanded.

16	NA	TRBV5-1	TRBJ2-2	CASSPEGTPNTGELFF
13	NA	TRBV5-1	TRBJ1-2	CASRVGGYYGYTF
20	NA	TRBV19	TRBJ2-1	CASSQWGEWAGGSSYNEQFF
17	once	TRBV11-1	TRBJ2-7	CASSLARAGGHSYEQYF
15	NA	TRBV21-1	TRBJ2-7	CASSNGRTGPASEHF
16	NA	TRBV3-1/TRBV3-2	TRBJ2-2	CASSQDSTGWVGELFF
13	NA	TRBV2	TRBJ2-1	CASTLAGDNEQFF
14	NA	TRBV2	TRBJ2-5	CASRGQANQETQYF
14	NA	TRBV2	TRBJ1-5	CASSPGGSYQPQHF
13	NA	TRBV2	TRBJ2-7	CASQVSYSYEQYF
14	NA	TRBV30	TRBJ1-3	CAWRDRGSGNTIYF
15	NA	TRBV7-8	TRBJ2-7	CASSLATGSSYEQYF
14	NA	TRBV7-2	TRBJ1-5	CASSLFAGNQPQHF
15	NA	TRBV9	TRBJ2-7	CASSVAAGVFREQYF
16	NA	TRBV2	TRBJ1-1	CASIGNQGIPNTEAFF
15	NA	TRBV2	TRBJ2-3	CASSSLAGGRDTQYF
15	NA	TRBV6-5	TRBJ2-7	CASTLAGGTGYEQYF
17	NA	TRBV5-1	TRBJ2-1	CASSYRLTGGRGNEQFF
16	NA	TRBV5-1	TRBJ2-1	CASSLGLPDSGDEQFF
13	NA	TRBV2	TRBJ1-2	CASSETDFYGYTF
15	NA	TRBV2	TRBJ2-3	CASTIWTSDTDTQYF
13	NA	TRBV6-6	TRBJ1-4	CASSYDGNEKLFF
12	NA	TRBV6-5	TRBJ2-7	CASSSGNYEQYF
14	NA	TRBV6-5	TRBJ2-7	CASSYAEGSYEQYF
14	NA	TRBV9	TRBJ2-5	CASSGPGTVETQYF
14	NA	TRBV25-1	TRBJ2-3	CASSPGHESDTQYF
16	NA	TRBV7-9	TRBJ1-4	CASSFAPGQGDEKLFF
15	NA	TRBV6-5	TRBJ2-7	CASSDRAGGPYEQYF
14	few	TRBV3-1/TRBV3-2	TRBJ2-7	CASSQDSSGGEQYF
13	NA	TRBV19	TRBJ2-7	CASSVTGIYEQYF